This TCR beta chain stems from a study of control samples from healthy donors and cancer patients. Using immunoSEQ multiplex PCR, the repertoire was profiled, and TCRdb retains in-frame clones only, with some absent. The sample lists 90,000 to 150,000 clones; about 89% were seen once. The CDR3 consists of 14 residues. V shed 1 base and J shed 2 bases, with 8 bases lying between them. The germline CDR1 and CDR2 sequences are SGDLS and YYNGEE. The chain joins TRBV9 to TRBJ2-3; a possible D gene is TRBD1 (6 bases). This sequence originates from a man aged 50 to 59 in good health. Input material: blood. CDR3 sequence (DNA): TGTGCCAGCAGCGTAACAGGGTTCACAGATACGCAGTATTTT. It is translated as CASSVTGFTDTQYF.